These 6 T cell receptor beta chains came from one sample sequenced in a study of somatic mutations in cytotoxic T cells in rheumatoid arthritis. The table came from immunoSEQ multiplex PCR; TCRdb's copy has only in-frame clones and leaves some out. This table holds 13,000 to 15,000 clones, less than 80% found once. The sample consisted of CD8+ T cells sorted from blood. The receptors shown here come from an adult with rheumatoid arthritis.

This chain links TRBV27 with TRBJ2-7; 7 nucleotides agree with TRBD1. This CDR3 has 13 amino acids. Per germline, CDR1 MNHEY and CDR2 SMNVEV (reference sequence). Trimming cost V 6 bases and J 5 bases; bases outside gene matches: 7. As DNA, the CDR3 is TGTGCCAGCAGGAGACAGGGAGAGGACGAGCAGTACTTC. It encodes CASRRQGEDEQYF.

The rearrangement joins TRBV28 to TRBJ1-4; TRBD1 is a possible D gene (5 bases). V dropped 3 bases and J dropped 0 bases, with 11 bases sitting between them. CDR1 and CDR2 (germline): MDHEN, SYDVKM. The length of the CDR3 is 16 residues. The CDR3 is CASSFGPQATNEKLFF. DNA for the CDR3: TGTGCCAGCAGTTTTGGTCCACAGGCAACTAATGAAAAACTGTTTTTT.

This clone was observed once. The chain employs TRBV27 and TRBJ2-2, with TRBD2 identical over 14 bases. This CDR3 contains 15 residues. V was pared by 6 bases and J by 6 bases, with 3 bases of the junction left unmatched. Germline V gene data show CDR1 as MNHEY and CDR2 as SMNVEV (reference sequence). CDR3 in DNA: TGTGCCAGCAGCGGGACTAGCGGGGGACCCGGGGAGCTGTTTTTT. This translates into CASSGTSGGPGELFF.

Written as DNA, the CDR3 is TGTGCCAGCAGACCGCAGGGTCCCTATGGCTACACCTTC. Translation gives CASRPQGPYGYTF. This chain uses TRBV28 with TRBJ1-2, with D perhaps matching TRBD1 (5 bases). The ends were cut back, 6 bases at V and 4 bases at J, with 12 bases in the middle. The CDR3 is made up of 13 amino acids. Germline V CDR1 and CDR2: MDHEN, SYDVKM.

The CDR3 here is CSVELRDNEQFF. CDR3 nucleotide sequence: TGCAGCGTTGAACTGAGAGACAATGAGCAGTTCTTC. The chain has TRBV29-1 and TRBJ2-1; no clear D gene. The length of the CDR3 is 12 residues. CDR1 is SQVTM and CDR2 is ANQGSEA in the germline V gene. Between the trimmed V and J ends, which lost 2 bases and 5 bases, there was a span of 7 bases.

The V gene is TRBV2, the J gene TRBJ1-1, with D perhaps matching TRBD1 (5 bases). With 7 bases removed from V and 0 bases from J, the gap between germline ends came to 9 bases. This CDR3 spans 13 amino acids. The germline V gene has CDR1 SNHLY and CDR2 FYNNEI. CDR3 DNA: TGTGCCAGCACAGGGTTCTTGAACACTGAAGCTTTCTTT. The encoded protein is CASTGFLNTEAFF.